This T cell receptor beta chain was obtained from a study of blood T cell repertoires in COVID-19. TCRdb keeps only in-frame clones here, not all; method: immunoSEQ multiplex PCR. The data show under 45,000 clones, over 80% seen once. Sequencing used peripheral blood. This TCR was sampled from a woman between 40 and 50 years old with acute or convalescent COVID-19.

The CDR3 DNA sequence: TGTGCCAGCAGTCTAGGGACTAGCGGAGCCTACGAGCAGTACTTC. It yields the protein CASSLGTSGAYEQYF. The chain couples TRBV27 to TRBJ2-7; 11 bases line up with TRBD2. The V gene end was trimmed by 5 bases and the J gene end by 2 bases; junction bases not matched to a gene: 5. The CDR3 loop spans 15 amino acids. Germline loops: CDR1 MNHEY, CDR2 SMNVEV (reference sequence).